The text below deals with one T cell receptor (beta chain). The data belong to a study of blood T cell repertoires in COVID-19. Study-wide background: Spain, Italy and the United States supplied samples that represented acute and convalescent COVID-19.

The germline V and J ends were trimmed by 5 bases and 0 bases, with 16 bases remaining between them. Germline V CDR1 and CDR2: SGHTA, FQGNSA. The CDR3 is 16 amino acids. As processed by the authors: Reference gene primer amplification in the assay estimated nucleated cell counts. Sequencing was performed with immunoSEQ multiplex PCR; in TCRdb, only in-frame clones are kept and a portion is missing. V, J and clone size were drawn from that table, and D and trimming were deduced from the DNA. The profile shows about 180,000 clones, around nine tenths of them singletons. Recruited during active infection, patients (from Seattle) were subsequently followed longitudinally.

J is TRBJ1-1 and V is TRBV7-2; D remains ambiguous. This sequence was found in a woman in her seventies with COVID-19, enrolled during active disease. The source material was peripheral blood. Here the CDR3 DNA reads TGTGCCAGCAGCCCCAGTGGCAGATTTCTGAACACTGAAGCTTTCTTT. It encodes CASSPSGRFLNTEAFF.